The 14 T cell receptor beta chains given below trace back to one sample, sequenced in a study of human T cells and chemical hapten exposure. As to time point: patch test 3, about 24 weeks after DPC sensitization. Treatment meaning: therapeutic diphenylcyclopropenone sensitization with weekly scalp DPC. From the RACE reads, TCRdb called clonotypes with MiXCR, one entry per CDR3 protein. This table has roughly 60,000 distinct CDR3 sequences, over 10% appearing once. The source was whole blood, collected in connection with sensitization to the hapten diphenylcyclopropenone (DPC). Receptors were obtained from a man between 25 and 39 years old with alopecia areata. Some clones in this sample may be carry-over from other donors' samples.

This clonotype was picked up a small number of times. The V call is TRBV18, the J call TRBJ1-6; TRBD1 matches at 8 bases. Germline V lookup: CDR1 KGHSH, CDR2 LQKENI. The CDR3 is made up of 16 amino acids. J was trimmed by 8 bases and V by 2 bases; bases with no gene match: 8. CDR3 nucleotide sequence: TGTGCCAGCTCACCAAAGTCAGGGGGCCTTTATTCACCCCTCCACTTT. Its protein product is CASSPKSGGLYSPLHF.

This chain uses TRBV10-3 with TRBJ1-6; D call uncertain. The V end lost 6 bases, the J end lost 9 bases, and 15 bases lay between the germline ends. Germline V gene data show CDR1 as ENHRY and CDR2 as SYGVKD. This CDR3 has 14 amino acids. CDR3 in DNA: TGTGCCATCAGCCAGACAAGGGAGAGTTCACCCCTCCACTTT. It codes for CAISQTRESSPLHF.

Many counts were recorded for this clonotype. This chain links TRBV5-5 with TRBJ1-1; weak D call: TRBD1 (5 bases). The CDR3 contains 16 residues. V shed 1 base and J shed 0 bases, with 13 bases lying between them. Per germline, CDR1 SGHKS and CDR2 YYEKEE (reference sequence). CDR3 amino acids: CASSLLSGWLNTEAFF. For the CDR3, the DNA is TGTGCCAGCAGCTTGCTTTCAGGGTGGCTGAACACTGAAGCTTTCTTT.

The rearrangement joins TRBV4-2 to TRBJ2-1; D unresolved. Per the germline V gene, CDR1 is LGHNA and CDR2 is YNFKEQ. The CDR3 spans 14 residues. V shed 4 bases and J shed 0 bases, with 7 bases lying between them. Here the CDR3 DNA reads TGTGCCAGCAGCCCCCTCCCCTCCTACAATGAGCAGTTCTTC. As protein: CASSPLPSYNEQFF.

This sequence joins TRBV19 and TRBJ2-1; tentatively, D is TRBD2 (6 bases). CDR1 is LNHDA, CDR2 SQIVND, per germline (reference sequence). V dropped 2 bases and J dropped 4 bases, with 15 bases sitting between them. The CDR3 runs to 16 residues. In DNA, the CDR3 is TGTGCCAGTAGTATAACAAAGGGGCGGGATTACAATGAGCAGTTCTTC. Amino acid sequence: CASSITKGRDYNEQFF.

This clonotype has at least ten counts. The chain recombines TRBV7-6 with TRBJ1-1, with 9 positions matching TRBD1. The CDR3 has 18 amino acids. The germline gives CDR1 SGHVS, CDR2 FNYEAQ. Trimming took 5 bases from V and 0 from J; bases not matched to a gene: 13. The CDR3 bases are TGTGCCAGCAGCACACCGGGACAGGGCCCTGTGATGAACACTGAAGCTTTCTTT. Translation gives CASSTPGQGPVMNTEAFF.

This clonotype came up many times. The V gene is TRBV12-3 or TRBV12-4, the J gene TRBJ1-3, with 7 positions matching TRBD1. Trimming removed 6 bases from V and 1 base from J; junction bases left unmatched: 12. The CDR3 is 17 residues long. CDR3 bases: TGTGCCAGCAGCTCTTGGGACAGTTCAGTTTCTGGAAACACCATATATTTT. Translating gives CASSSWDSSVSGNTIYF.

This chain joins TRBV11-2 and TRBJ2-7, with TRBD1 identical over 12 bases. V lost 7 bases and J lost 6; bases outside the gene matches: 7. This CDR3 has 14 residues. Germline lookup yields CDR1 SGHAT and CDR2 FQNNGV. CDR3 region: CASNKGTGGLEQYF. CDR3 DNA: TGTGCCAGCAACAAGGGGACAGGGGGCCTCGAGCAGTACTTC.

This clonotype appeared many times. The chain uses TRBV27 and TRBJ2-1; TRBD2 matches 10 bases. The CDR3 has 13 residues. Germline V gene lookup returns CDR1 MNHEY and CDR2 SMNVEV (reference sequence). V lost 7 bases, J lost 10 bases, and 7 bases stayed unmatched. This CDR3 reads CASTAGGPGEQFF. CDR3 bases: TGTGCCAGCACAGCGGGGGGGCCCGGGGAGCAGTTCTTC.

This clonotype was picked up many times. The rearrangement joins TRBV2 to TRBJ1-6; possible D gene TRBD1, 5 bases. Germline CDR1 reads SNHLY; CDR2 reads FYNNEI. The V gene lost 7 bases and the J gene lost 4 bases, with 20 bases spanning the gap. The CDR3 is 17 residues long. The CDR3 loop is CASIKGHSGMYNSPLHF. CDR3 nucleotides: TGTGCCAGCATTAAAGGACACTCGGGGATGTATAATTCACCCCTCCACTTT.

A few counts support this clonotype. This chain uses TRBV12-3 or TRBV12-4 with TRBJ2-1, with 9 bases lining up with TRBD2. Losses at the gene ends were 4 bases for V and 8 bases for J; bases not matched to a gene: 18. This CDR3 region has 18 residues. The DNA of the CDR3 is TGTGCCAGCAGTTCCCCCATAGCGGGGGAACCCCATGGGGATGAGCAGTTCTTC. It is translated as CASSSPIAGEPHGDEQFF.

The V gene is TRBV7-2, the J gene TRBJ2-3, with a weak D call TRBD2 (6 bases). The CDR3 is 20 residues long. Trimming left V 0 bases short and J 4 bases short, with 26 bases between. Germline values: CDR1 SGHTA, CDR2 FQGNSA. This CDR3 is CASSLAMGSRLGPLADTQYF. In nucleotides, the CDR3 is TGTGCCAGCAGCTTAGCCATGGGGTCGAGACTAGGGCCGCTAGCAGATACGCAGTATTTT.

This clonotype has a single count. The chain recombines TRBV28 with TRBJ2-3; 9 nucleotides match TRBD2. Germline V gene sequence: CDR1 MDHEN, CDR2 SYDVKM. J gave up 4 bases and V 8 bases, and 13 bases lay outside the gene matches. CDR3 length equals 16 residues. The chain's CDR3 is CASGTGASGAADTQYF. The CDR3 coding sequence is TGTGCCAGCGGTACCGGGGCTAGCGGGGCAGCAGATACGCAGTATTTT. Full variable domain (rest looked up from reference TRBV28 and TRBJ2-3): DVKVTQSSRYLVKRTGEKVFLECVQDMDHENMFWYRQDPGLGLRLIYFSYDVKMKEKGDIPEGYSVSREKKERFSLILESASTNQTSMYLCASGTGASGAADTQYFGPGTRLTVL.

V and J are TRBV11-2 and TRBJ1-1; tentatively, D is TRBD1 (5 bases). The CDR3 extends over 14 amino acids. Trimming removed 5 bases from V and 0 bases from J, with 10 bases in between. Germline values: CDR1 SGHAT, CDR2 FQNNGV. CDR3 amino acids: CASSPGPMNTEAFF. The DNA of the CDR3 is TGTGCCAGCAGCCCGGGACCGATGAACACTGAAGCTTTCTTT. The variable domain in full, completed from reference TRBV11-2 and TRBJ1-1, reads EAGVAQSPRYKIIEKRQSVAFWCNPISGHATLYWYQQILGQGPKLLIQFQNNGVVDDSQLPKDRFSAERLKGVDSTLKIQPAKLEDSAVYLCASSPGPMNTEAFFGQGTRLTVV.